A single T cell receptor beta chain is shown here with its context. Seattle-derived patients entered the study during active infection and were followed longitudinally. This entry belongs to a study of blood T cell repertoires in COVID-19. As handled by the study authors: Using reference gene primer amplification, nucleated cell counts were estimated. The method was immunoSEQ multiplex PCR; TCRdb's version includes in-frame clones alone and lacks a portion of them. Clone size and the V and J calls come from that table; the DNA yielded D and trimming. In the table there are almost 200,000 clones, about 82% of which are singletons. The length of the CDR3 is 16 residues. The V gene's germline CDR1 is MNHNY and CDR2 SVGAGI (reference sequence). The J segment lost 5 bases and the V segment lost 0 bases, leaving 6 bases of the junction unmatched.

This clonotype was sampled from a man aged 60-69 years with COVID-19, enrolled during active disease. The sequencing input was peripheral blood. The V gene is TRBV6-6, the J gene TRBJ1-5; 8 bases agree with TRBD1. The CDR3: CASSYSNRGRDQPQHF. For the CDR3, the DNA is TGTGCCAGCAGTTACTCGAACAGGGGGAGGGATCAGCCCCAGCATTTT.